This T cell receptor (beta chain) appears in the sequencing data of a study of OX40 agonist ivuxolimab in advanced cancers. Study in general: Intravenous ivuxolimab at 0.01 to 10 mg/kg was given to patients every 2 weeks. Of the patients, three showed partial responses, one with hepatocellular carcinoma and two with cutaneous melanoma.

Turning to this clone: Its antigen is still unknown.

Measured with immunoSEQ multiplex PCR; TCRdb has only the in-frame clones, and not every one. This table has 120,000 or so clones, around 93% appearing once. Autoimmune disease history or systemic immunosuppression excluded patients. The CDR3 contains 15 residues. In germline, CDR1 is MDHEN, CDR2 SYDVKM. Deletions cut 5 bases from V and 1 base from J, with 12 bases between. Study-wide results and caveats: CD4+ and CD8+ blood T cells expanded clonally by week 6 at 0.1 to 3.0 mg/kg.

The receptor was derived from an adult with an advanced solid tumor such as melanoma, head and neck, liver or kidney cancer. V usage is TRBV28 and J usage is TRBJ1-5; perhaps TRBD1 as D (6 bases). This specimen was CD4+ or CD8+ T cells sorted from blood, taken in a trial of the OX40 agonist ivuxolimab. CDR3 amino acids: CASSPQGRSNQPQHF. Here the CDR3 DNA reads TGTGCCAGCAGTCCTCAGGGGAGGAGCAATCAGCCCCAGCATTTT.